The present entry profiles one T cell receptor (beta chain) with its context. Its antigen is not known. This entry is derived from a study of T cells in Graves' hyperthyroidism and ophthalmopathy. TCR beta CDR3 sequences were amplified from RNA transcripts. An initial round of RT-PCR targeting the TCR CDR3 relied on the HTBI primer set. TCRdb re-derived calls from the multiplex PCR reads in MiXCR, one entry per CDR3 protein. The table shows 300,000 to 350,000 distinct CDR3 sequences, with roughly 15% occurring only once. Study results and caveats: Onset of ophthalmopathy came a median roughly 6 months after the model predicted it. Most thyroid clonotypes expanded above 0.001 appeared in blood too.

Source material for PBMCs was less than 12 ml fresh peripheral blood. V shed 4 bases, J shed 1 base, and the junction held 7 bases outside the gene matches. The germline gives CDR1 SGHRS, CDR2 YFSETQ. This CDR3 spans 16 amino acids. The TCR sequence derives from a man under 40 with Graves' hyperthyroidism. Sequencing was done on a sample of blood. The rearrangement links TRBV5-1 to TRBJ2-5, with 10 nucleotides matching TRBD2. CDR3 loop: CASSPQLAGTQETQYF. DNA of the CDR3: TGCGCCAGCAGCCCGCAACTAGCGGGAACCCAAGAGACCCAGTACTTC.